This TCR beta chain was sequenced during a study of PD-L1 blockade in urothelial cancer. Study at large: Blood gave a median about 150,000 T cells.

Profiling relied on immunoSEQ multiplex PCR, and the TCRdb table lists in-frame clones only, not all of them. Here the sample spans around 100,000 clones, around 93% being singletons. The time point here: peripheral blood 6 weeks after treatment start. Locally advanced or metastatic urothelial carcinoma was present in patients. The sequences come from PBMCs, collected around atezolizumab (anti-PD-L1) treatment. The TCR was taken from a man between 60 and 75 years old with urothelial cancer.

The CDR3 DNA reads as TGTGCCAGCAGCCAAGCGTCCGGGAACTACTACGAGCAGTACTTC. It specifies CASSQASGNYYEQYF. The chain is built from TRBV4-2 and TRBJ2-7; a possible D gene is TRBD2 (5 bases). The germline gives CDR1 LGHNA, CDR2 YNFKEQ. Trimming stripped 1 base from V and 3 bases from J, with 13 bases between. CDR3 length: 15 amino acids.